This T cell receptor beta chain was captured in a study of radiotherapy plus CTLA-4 blockade in lung cancer. V lost 7 bases, J lost 0 bases, and 14 bases lay in between. CDR3 length equals 15 residues. Assay used: immunoSEQ multiplex PCR; TCRdb lists only in-frame clones, some missing. The data hold tens of thousands of clones, with 79% observed a single time. The sequenced sample was peripheral blood, obtained from a patient treated with radiotherapy plus ipilimumab. The origin of this receptor is a human donor with non-small cell lung cancer who had a complete response to radiotherapy plus ipilimumab. The J gene is TRBJ2-3, the V gene TRBV23-1, with TRBD2 as a possible D gene (7 bases). TRBV23-1 is known as an ORF, though its function is uncertain. CDR3 nucleotides: TGCGCCAGCAAGTCCGCGGGGGCTAGCACAGATACGCAGTATTTT. It translates to CASKSAGASTDTQYF.